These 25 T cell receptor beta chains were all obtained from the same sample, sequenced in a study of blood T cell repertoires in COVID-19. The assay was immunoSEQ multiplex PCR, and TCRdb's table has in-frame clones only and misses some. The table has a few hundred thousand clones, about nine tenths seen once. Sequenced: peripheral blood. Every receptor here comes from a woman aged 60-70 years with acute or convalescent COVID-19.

DNA of the CDR3: TGCGCCAGCAACATTGGCGGACAGGGGAGATCGACCCAGTACTTC. It is translated as CASNIGGQGRSTQYF. The chain employs TRBV5-1 and TRBJ2-5; 9 positions match TRBD1. The junction had 13 bases not matched to a gene; V was cut back by 6 bases and J by 7 bases. CDR1 and CDR2 from the germline V gene are SGHRS and YFSETQ. This CDR3 is built from 15 residues.

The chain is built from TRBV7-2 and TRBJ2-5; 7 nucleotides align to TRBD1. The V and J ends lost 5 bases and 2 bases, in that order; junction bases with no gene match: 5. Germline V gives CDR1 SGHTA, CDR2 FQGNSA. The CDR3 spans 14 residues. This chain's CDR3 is CASSPDRWQETQYF. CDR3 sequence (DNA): TGTGCCAGCAGCCCGGACAGGTGGCAAGAGACCCAGTACTTC.

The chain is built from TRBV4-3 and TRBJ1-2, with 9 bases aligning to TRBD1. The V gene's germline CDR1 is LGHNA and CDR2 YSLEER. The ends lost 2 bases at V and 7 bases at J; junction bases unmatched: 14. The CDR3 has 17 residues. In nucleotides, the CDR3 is TGCGCCAGCAGCCAACCTTTTATAACAGGGGGCGCCGGTGGCTACACCTTC. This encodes CASSQPFITGGAGGYTF.

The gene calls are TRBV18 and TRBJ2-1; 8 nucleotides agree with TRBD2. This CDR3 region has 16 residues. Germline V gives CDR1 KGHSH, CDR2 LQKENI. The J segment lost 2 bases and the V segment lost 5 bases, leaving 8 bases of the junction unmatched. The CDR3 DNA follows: TGTGCCAGCTCATCGTTGGGACTAGAGGCCTACAATGAGCAGTTCTTC. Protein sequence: CASSSLGLEAYNEQFF.

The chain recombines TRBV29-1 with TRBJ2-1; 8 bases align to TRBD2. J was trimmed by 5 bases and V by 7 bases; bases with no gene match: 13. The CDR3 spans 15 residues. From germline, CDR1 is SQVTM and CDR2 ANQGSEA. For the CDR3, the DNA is TGCAGCGCTGGTAGACGTGCGGGAGGAGACAATGAGCAGTTCTTC. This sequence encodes CSAGRRAGGDNEQFF.

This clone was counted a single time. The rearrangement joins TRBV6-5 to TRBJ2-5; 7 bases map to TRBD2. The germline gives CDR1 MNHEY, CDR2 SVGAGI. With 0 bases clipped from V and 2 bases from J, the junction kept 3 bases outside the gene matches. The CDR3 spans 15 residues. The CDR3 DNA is TGTGCCAGCAGTTACTCGGGAGGGCCGCAAGAGACCCAGTACTTC. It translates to CASSYSGGPQETQYF.

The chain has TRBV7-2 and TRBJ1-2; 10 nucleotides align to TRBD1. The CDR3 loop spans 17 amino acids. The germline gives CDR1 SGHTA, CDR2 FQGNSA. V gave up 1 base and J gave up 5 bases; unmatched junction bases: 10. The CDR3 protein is CASSLDGLGQGIYGYTF. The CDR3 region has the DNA TGTGCCAGCAGCTTAGATGGGCTGGGACAGGGGATTTATGGCTACACCTTC. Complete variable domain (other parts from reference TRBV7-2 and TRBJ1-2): GAGVSQSPSNKVTEKGKDVELRCDPISGHTALYWYRQSLGQGLEFLIYFQGNSAPDKSGLPSDRFSAERTGGSVSTLTIQRTQQEDSAVYLCASSLDGLGQGIYGYTFGSGTRLTVV.

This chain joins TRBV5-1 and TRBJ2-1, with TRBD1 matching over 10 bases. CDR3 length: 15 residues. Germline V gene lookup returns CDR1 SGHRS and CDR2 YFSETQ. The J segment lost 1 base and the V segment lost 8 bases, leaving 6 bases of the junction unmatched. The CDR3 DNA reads TGCGCCAGTAAACCGGGACAGGGGTCCTACAATGAGCAGTTCTTC. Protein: CASKPGQGSYNEQFF.

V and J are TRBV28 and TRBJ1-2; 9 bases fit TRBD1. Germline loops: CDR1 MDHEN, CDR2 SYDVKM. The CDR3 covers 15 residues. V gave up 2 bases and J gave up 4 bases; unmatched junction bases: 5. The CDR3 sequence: CASSLRTGALYGYTF. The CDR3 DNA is TGTGCCAGCAGTTTAAGGACAGGGGCCCTCTATGGCTACACCTTC.

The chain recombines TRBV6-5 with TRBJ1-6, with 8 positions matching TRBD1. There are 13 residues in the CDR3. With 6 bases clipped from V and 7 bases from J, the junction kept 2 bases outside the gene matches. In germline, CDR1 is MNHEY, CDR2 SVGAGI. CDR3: CASSGQGNSPLHF. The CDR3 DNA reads TGTGCCAGCAGCGGACAGGGAAATTCACCCCTCCACTTT.

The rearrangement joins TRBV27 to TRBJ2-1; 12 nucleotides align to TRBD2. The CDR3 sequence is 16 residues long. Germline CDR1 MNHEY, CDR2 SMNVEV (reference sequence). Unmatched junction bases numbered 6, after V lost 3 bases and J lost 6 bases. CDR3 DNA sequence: TGTGCCAGCAGTTTTGTCCTAGCGGGAGGGGGCAATGAGCAGTTCTTC. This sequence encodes CASSFVLAGGGNEQFF.

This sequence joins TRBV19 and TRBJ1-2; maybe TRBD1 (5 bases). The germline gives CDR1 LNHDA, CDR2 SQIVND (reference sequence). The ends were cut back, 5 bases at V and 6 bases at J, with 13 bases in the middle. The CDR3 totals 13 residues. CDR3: CASSPRRVDGYTF. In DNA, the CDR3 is TGTGCCAGTAGTCCCCGCAGGGTCGATGGCTACACCTTC.

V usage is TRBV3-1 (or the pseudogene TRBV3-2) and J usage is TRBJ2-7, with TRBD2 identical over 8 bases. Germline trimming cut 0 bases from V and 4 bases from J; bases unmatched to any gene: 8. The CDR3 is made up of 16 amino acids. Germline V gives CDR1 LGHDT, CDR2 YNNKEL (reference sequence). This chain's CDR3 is CASSQEKAGAMYEQYF. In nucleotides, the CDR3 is TGTGCCAGCAGCCAAGAGAAAGCGGGAGCTATGTACGAGCAGTACTTC.

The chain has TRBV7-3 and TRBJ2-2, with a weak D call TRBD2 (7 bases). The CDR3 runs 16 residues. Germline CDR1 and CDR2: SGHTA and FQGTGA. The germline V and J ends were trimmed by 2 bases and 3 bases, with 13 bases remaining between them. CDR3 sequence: CASSLRGAGYTGELFF. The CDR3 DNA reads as TGTGCCAGCAGCTTACGGGGGGCCGGGTACACCGGGGAGCTGTTTTTT. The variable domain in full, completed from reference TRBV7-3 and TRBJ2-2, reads GAGVSQTPSNKVTEKGKYVELRCDPISGHTALYWYRQSLGQGPEFLIYFQGTGAADDSGLPNDRFFAVRPEGSVSTLKIQRTERGDSAVYLCASSLRGAGYTGELFFGEGSRLTVL.

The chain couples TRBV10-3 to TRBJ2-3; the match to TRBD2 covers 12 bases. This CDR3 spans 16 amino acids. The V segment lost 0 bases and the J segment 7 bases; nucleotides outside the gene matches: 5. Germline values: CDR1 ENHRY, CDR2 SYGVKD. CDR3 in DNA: TGTGCCATCAGTGAGTCGACTAGCGGGAGCGGGCATACGCAGTATTTT. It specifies CAISESTSGSGHTQYF.

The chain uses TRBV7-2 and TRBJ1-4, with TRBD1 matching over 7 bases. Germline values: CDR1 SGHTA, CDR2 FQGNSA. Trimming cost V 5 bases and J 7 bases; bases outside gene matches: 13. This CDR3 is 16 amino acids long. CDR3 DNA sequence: TGTGCCAGCAGCCAACATAAGACAGGGAGGAGTGAAAAACTGTTTTTT. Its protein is CASSQHKTGRSEKLFF.

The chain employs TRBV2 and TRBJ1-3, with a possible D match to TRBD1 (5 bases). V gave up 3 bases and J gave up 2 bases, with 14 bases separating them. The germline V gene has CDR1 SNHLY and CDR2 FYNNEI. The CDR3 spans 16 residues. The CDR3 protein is CASSESTSRAGNTIYF. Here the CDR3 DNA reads TGTGCCAGCAGTGAGTCCACGAGCAGGGCTGGAAACACCATATATTTT.

The DNA for the CDR3 is TGTGCCATCCGGGCGGACATGAACACTGAAGCTTTCTTT. Translating it yields CAIRADMNTEAFF. The rearrangement uses TRBV10-3 and TRBJ1-1; the D gene is possibly TRBD1 (5 bases). The germline gives CDR1 ENHRY, CDR2 SYGVKD. Trimming took 8 bases from V and 0 from J, leaving 10 bases between them. The CDR3 has 13 residues.

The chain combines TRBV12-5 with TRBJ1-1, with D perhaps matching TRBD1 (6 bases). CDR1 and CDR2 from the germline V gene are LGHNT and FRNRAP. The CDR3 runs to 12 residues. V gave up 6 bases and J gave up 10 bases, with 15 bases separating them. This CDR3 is CASGHSTGSAFF. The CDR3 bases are TGTGCTAGTGGCCATAGCACAGGGTCAGCTTTCTTT.

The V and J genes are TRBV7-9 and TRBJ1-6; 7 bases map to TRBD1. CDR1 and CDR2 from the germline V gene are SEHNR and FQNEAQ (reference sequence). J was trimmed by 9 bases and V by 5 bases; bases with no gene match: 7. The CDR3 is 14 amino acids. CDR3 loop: CASSPGTEISPLHF. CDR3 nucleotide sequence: TGTGCCAGCAGCCCCGGGACAGAAATTTCACCCCTCCACTTT.

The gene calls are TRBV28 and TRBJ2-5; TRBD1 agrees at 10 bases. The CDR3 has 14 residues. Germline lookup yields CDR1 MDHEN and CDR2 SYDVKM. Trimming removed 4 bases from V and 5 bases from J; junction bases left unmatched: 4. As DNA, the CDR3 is TGTGCCAGCAGTTCGACAGGGGGCTGGGAGACCCAGTACTTC. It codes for CASSSTGGWETQYF.

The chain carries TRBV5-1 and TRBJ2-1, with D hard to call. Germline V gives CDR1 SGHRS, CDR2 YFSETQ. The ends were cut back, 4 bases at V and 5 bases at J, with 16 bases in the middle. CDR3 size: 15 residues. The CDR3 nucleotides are TGCGCCAGCAGCGGCGGTCCCAACGCCCACAATGAGCAGTTCTTC. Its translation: CASSGGPNAHNEQFF.

CDR3 DNA sequence: TGTGCCAGCAGCCGTAGCGGGGGGGCCACAGATACGCAGTATTTT. It encodes CASSRSGGATDTQYF. The chain recombines TRBV7-3 with TRBJ2-3, with 11 bases fitting TRBD2. The J segment lost 2 bases and the V segment lost 5 bases, leaving 3 bases of the junction unmatched. CDR3 length equals 15 residues. CDR1 is SGHTA, CDR2 FQGTGA, per germline.

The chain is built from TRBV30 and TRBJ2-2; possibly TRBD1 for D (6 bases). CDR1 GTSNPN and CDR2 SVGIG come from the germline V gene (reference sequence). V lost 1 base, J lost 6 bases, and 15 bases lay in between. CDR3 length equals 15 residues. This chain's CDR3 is CAWSATRGMAGELFF. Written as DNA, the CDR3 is TGTGCCTGGAGTGCAACCAGGGGAATGGCCGGGGAGCTGTTTTTT.

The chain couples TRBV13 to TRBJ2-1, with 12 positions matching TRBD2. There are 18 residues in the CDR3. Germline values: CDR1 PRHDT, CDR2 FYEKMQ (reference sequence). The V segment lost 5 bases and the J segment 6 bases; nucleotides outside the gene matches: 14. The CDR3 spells CASSPNSFGLAGFNEQFF. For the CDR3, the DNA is TGTGCCAGCAGCCCCAACAGCTTCGGACTAGCGGGGTTCAATGAGCAGTTCTTC.